This TCR beta chain was found in a study of blood T cell repertoires in COVID-19. Original data processing: Counts of nucleated cells, estimated from reference gene primer amplification, were obtained. Generated by immunoSEQ multiplex PCR, the TCRdb table keeps only in-frame clones and is missing some. The V and J calls and clone size were taken over from that table, and D and trimming were inferred from the DNA. Here the sample spans roughly 83,000 clones, approximately 85% being singletons. Germline V gene lookup returns CDR1 GTSNPN and CDR2 SVGIG (reference sequence). J gave up 6 bases and V 0 bases, and 6 bases lay outside the gene matches. The CDR3 has 14 amino acids.

The TCR comes from a man between 50 and 59 years old with active COVID-19. The source material was peripheral blood. The V gene is TRBV30, the J gene TRBJ1-2; 8 bases match TRBD1. The chain's CDR3 is CAWSVMQGANGYTF. For the CDR3, the DNA is TGTGCCTGGAGTGTAATGCAGGGGGCGAATGGCTACACCTTC.